This T cell receptor beta chain is drawn from a study of shared clonotypes between healthy human individuals. Notes on the study in general: There were few donors, and this limited the genetic and exposure-history diversity represented. The authors sampled blood alone, and tissue repertoires likely differ.

Positively selected for CCR7, the CD45RO-negative cells used as naive CD8 cells excluded terminally differentiated effector memory CD45RA+ cells. Deletions cut 3 bases from V and 0 bases from J, with 9 bases between. Germline CDR1 and CDR2: LNHDA and SQIVND (reference sequence). The CDR3 sequence is 15 residues long. Here immunoSEQ multiplex PCR was the method, and the copy in TCRdb shows in-frame clones only, minus some. Of around 2,000,000 clones listed, approximately 94% are singletons. With respect to this clone: Its antigen is not known.

Sequences were obtained from naive CD8+ T cells sorted from blood. This TCR was recovered from a man aged 18 to 29 in good health. The V gene is TRBV19, the J gene TRBJ1-3, with unresolved D. CDR3 protein: CASSIGRTSGNTIYF. The DNA of the CDR3 is TGTGCCAGTAGTATCGGACGGACCTCTGGAAACACCATATATTTT. Full variable domain (remainder filled in from reference TRBV19 and TRBJ1-3): DGGITQSPKYLFRKEGQNVTLSCEQNLNHDAMYWYRQDPGQGLRLIYYSQIVNDFQKGDIAEGYSVSREKKESFPLTVTSAQKNPTAFYLCASSIGRTSGNTIYFGEGSWLTVV.